This TCR beta chain emerged from a study of T cells in Graves' hyperthyroidism and ophthalmopathy. As for the study in general: Before treatment of any kind, peripheral blood was taken at initial diagnosis. Overall study results and limits: In the analysis, a 13 V-J model separated ophthalmopathy from stable hyperthyroidism.

The CDR3 runs 12 residues. Per the germline V gene, CDR1 is SQVTM and CDR2 is ANQGSEA. Trimming removed 3 bases from V and 1 base from J, with 4 bases in between. There were TCR beta CDR3 regions amplified from RNA transcripts. The HTBI primer set served for first-round RT-PCR of the TCR CDR3. MiXCR was run by TCRdb on the multiplex PCR reads, yielding one entry per CDR3 protein. The sample contains about 280,000 distinct CDR3 sequences, approximately 26% of which appear only once. Exclusion criteria comprised uncontrolled infection, other autoimmune disease, pregnancy or lactation. This clonotype has a count of ten or more. Its antigen is not identified.

The sample comprised blood. The source of this sequence is a man aged 35 to 55 with Graves' hyperthyroidism that later progressed to Graves' ophthalmopathy. The chain carries TRBV29-1 and TRBJ1-3, with D unclear. The CDR3 spells CSVEASGNTIYF. CDR3 coding DNA: TGCAGCGTTGAGGCGTCTGGAAACACCATATATTTT.